This TCR beta chain is drawn from a study of Ad26.COV2.S vaccination and SARS-CoV-2 variants. Indicated treatment: roughly 19 received Ad26.COV2.S at low or high dose, single or two shots; about 5 received placebo; per-sample allocation not given. Samples came from day 63 after the first vaccine or placebo injection. Profiling relied on immunoSEQ multiplex PCR, and the TCRdb table lists in-frame clones only, not all of them. The top ten clones hold about 3.3% of a sample with approximately 400,000 clones, more than 75% of them seen once. Germline V gene sequence: CDR1 GTSNPN, CDR2 SVGIG (reference sequence). The CDR3 is made up of 14 amino acids. Trimming shortened V by 5 bases and J by 3 bases, and 13 bases separated the two germline ends.

Source: peripheral blood, taken in a trial of Ad26.COV2.S vaccine versus placebo. The chain uses TRBV30 and TRBJ2-2; the D is unclear. The receptor comes from a person aged 18-65 years who received the Ad26.COV2.S COVID-19 vaccine or a placebo. In DNA, the CDR3 is TGTGCCTGGTCAGAGCCCCTTTACACCGGGGAGCTGTTTTTT. Translation: CAWSEPLYTGELFF.